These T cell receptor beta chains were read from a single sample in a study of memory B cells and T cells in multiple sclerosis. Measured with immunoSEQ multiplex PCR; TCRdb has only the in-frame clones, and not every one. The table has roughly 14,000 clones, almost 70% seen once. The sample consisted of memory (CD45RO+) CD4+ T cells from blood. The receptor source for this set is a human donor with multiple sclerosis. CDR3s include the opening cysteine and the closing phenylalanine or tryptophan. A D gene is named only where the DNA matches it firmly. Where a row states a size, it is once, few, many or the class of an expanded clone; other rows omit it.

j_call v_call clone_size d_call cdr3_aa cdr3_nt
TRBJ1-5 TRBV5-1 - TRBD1 CASSLVPGQFNQPQHF TGCGCCAGCAGCTTGGTACCGGGACAGTTCAATCAGCCCCAGCATTTT
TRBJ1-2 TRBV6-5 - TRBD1 CASRDRDGYTF TGTGCCAGCAGGGACAGGGACGGCTACACCTTC
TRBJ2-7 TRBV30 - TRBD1 CAWSHPGQGPYEQYF TGTGCCTGGAGTCACCCGGGACAGGGACCCTACGAGCAGTACTTC
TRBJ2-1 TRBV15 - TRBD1 CATSRDTGVYNEQFF TGTGCCACCAGCAGAGACACAGGGGTTTACAATGAGCAGTTCTTC
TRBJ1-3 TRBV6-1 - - CASSEGGQSNTIYF TGTGCCAGCAGTGAAGGAGGGCAGTCAAACACCATATATTTT
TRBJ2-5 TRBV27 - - CASSPFGETQYF TGTGCCAGCAGTCCCTTCGGGGAGACCCAGTACTTC
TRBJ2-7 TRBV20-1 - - CSARDTYEQYF TGCAGTGCTAGGGACACCTACGAGCAGTACTTC
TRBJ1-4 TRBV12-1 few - CASSFFGTGGGLANEKLFF TGTGCCAGCAGCTTTTTTGGGACAGGGGGCGGATTAGCTAATGAAAAACTGTTTTTT
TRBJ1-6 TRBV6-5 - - CASSYSTGQTNSPLHF TGTGCCAGCAGTTACTCTACCGGACAGACAAATTCACCCCTCCACTTT
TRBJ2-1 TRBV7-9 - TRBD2 CASSRTSGMDEQFF TGTGCCAGCAGCCGGACTAGCGGGATGGATGAGCAGTTCTTC
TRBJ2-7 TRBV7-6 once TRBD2 CASSRRPSGGTSGEQYF TGTGCCAGCAGCCGTCGGCCTAGCGGGGGAACCTCCGGCGAGCAGTACTTC
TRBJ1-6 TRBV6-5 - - CASSNRGENSPLHF TGTGCCAGCAGCAATCGGGGGGAGAATTCACCCCTCCACTTT
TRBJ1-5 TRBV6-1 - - CASSEGGHQNQPQHF TGTGCCAGCAGTGAAGGGGGACACCAGAATCAGCCCCAGCATTTT
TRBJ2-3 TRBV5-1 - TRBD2 CASSLDGSGTSRTDTQYF TGCGCCAGCAGCTTGGACGGCTCCGGGACTAGCAGGACAGATACGCAGTATTTT
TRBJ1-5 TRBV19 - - CASSITGWGQPQHF TGTGCCAGTAGTATAACAGGGTGGGGTCAGCCCCAGCATTTT
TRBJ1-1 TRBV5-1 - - CASSPSPTASTEAFF TGCGCCAGCAGCCCCTCCCCGACAGCGAGCACTGAAGCTTTCTTT
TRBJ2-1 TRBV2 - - CASRGYSNEQFF TGTGCCAGCAGGGGCTATTCCAATGAGCAGTTCTTC
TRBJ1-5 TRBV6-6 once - CASRGGYSNQPQHF TGTGCCAGCCGGGGAGGGTATAGCAATCAGCCCCAGCATTTT
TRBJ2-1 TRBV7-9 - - CASSTVGGATYNEQFF TGTGCCAGCAGCACCGTTGGGGGGGCGACCTACAATGAGCAGTTCTTC
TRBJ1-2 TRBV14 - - CASSQEVSGYGYTF TGTGCCAGCAGCCAAGAAGTTTCCGGCTATGGCTACACCTTC
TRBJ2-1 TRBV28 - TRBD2 CASSLFFGGSSGFYNEQFF TGTGCCAGCAGTTTATTTTTTGGAGGAAGTAGCGGGTTCTACAATGAGCAGTTCTTC
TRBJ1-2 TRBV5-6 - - CASSLGQQPYGYTF TGTGCCAGCAGCTTGGGTCAACAACCCTATGGCTACACCTTC
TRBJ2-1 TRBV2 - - CASTQIGNEQFF TGTGCCAGCACCCAGATTGGCAATGAGCAGTTCTTC
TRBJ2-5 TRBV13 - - CASSSRVAGKTQYF TGTGCCAGCAGCTCACGGGTCGCGGGGAAGACCCAGTACTTC
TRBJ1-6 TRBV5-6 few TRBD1 CASSIRTGGISPLHF TGTGCCAGCAGCATCCGGACAGGGGGCATTTCACCCCTCCACTTT
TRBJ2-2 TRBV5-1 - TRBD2 CASSYPSGVKNTGELFF TGCGCCAGCAGCTACCCTAGCGGGGTTAAGAACACCGGGGAGCTGTTTTTT
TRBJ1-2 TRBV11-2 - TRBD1 CASSLGTQGTYGYTF TGTGCCAGCAGCCTAGGGACACAGGGGACCTATGGCTACACCTTC
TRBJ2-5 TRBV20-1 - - CSAVHQETQYF TGCAGTGCTGTACATCAAGAGACCCAGTACTTC
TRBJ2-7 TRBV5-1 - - CASGRGESYEQYF TGCGCCAGCGGTCGGGGTGAATCCTACGAGCAGTACTTC
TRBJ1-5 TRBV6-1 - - CASSGTFDQPQHF TGCGCCAGCAGTGGGACATTCGATCAGCCCCAGCATTTT
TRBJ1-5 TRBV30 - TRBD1 CAWDREGQGAGQPQHF TGTGCCTGGGACCGAGAGGGACAGGGGGCTGGGCAGCCCCAGCATTTT
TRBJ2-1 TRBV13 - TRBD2 CASSLMGRTSGRAWAEQFF TGTGCCAGCAGCTTAATGGGTAGGACTAGCGGGAGAGCATGGGCTGAGCAGTTCTTC
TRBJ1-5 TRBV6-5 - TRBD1 CASSSRQGYQPQHF TGTGCCAGCAGTTCCCGACAGGGATATCAGCCCCAGCATTTT
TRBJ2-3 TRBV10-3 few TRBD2 CAISDPGLGGDTQYF TGTGCCATCAGTGACCCGGGACTAGGGGGTGATACGCAGTATTTT
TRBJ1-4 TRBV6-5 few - CASSYSRVGGKLFF TGTGCCAGCAGTTACTCGAGAGTCGGGGGAAAACTGTTTTTT
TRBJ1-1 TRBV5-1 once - CASSLFTGSTEAFF TGCGCCAGCAGCTTGTTCACCGGTAGCACTGAAGCTTTCTTT
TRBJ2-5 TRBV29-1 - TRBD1 CSVGGTGGGETQYF TGCAGCGTTGGAGGGACAGGGGGCGGAGAGACCCAGTACTTC
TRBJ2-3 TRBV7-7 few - CASSPGQLTDTQYF TGTGCTAGCAGCCCCGGACAGCTCACAGATACGCAGTATTTT
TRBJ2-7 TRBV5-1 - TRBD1 CASSLGGGRAEQYF TGCGCCAGCAGCTTGGGAGGGGGCAGAGCCGAGCAGTACTTC
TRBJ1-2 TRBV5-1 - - CASSLEAGTLYGYTF TGCGCCAGCAGCTTGGAGGCAGGGACTCTATATGGCTACACCTTC
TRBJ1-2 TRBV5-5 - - CASSLAPSHGYTF TGTGCCAGCAGCTTGGCCCCCTCTCATGGCTACACCTTC
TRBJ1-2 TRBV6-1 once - CASSESQGLNGYTF TGTGCCAGCAGTGAGTCGCAGGGTCTAAATGGCTACACCTTC
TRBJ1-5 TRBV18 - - CASSPGQGYQPQHF TGTGCCAGCTCACCAGGGCAGGGTTATCAGCCCCAGCATTTT
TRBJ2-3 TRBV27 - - CASTPRGQTVISTDTQYF TGTGCCAGCACCCCTAGGGGCCAAACAGTGATTAGCACAGATACGCAGTATTTT
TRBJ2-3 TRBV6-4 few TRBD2 CASSGLAGADTQYF TGTGCCAGCAGTGGACTAGCGGGAGCAGATACGCAGTATTTT
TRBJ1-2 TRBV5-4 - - CASSLSGGYGYTF TGTGCCAGCAGCTTGAGCGGGGGATATGGCTACACCTTC
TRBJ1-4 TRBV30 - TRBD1 CAWTRQGAGEKLFF TGTGCCTGGACCCGACAGGGGGCGGGGGAAAAACTGTTTTTT
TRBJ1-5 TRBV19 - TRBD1 CASSIYRGGQPQHF TGTGCCAGTAGTATTTACAGGGGTGGCCAGCCCCAGCATTTT
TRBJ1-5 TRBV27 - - CASSPLPPGNQPQHF TGTGCCAGCAGTCCATTGCCCCCAGGCAATCAGCCCCAGCATTTT
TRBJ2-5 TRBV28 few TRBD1 CASSRTGGARETQYF TGTGCCAGCAGTCGGACAGGGGGCGCGAGGGAGACCCAGTACTTC
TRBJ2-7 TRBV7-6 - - CASSLASSYEQYF TGTGCCAGCAGCTTAGCTAGCTCCTACGAGCAGTACTTC
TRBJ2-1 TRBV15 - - CATSRELARYNEQFF TGTGCCACCAGCAGAGAGTTGGCGCGGTACAATGAGCAGTTCTTC
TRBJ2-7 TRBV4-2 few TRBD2 CASSQESSGQEQYF TGTGCCAGCAGCCAAGAGTCTAGCGGCCAGGAGCAGTACTTC
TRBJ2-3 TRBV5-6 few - CASSLDGGVTQYF TGTGCCAGCAGCTTAGATGGAGGAGTTACGCAGTATTTT
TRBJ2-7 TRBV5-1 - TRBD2 CASSSRTSGVYEQYF TGCGCCAGCAGCTCTCGGACTAGCGGAGTCTACGAGCAGTACTTC
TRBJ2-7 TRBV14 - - CASSQFPGSYEQYF TGTGCCAGCAGCCAATTCCCAGGCTCCTACGAGCAGTACTTC
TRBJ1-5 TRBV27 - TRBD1 CASSSRTGDRNQPQHF TGTGCCAGCAGTTCACGGACAGGGGATCGCAATCAGCCCCAGCATTTT
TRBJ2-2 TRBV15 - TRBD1 CATSRGQGMGYTGELFF TGTGCCACCAGCAGAGGACAGGGGATGGGATACACCGGGGAGCTGTTTTTT
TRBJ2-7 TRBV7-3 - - CASSLSPTSDEQYF TGTGCCAGCAGCTTAAGCCCGACTAGTGACGAGCAGTACTTC